This record covers a single T cell receptor (beta chain). V was pared by 1 base and J by 5 bases, with 12 bases between. Germline loops: CDR1 SGDLS, CDR2 YYNGEE. The CDR3 has 15 amino acids. This entry comes from a study of cytomegalovirus exposure and HLA in healthy donors. Both 60 Vbeta primers and 13 Jbeta primers went into the PCR. Using immunoSEQ multiplex PCR, the repertoire was profiled, and TCRdb retains in-frame clones only, with some absent. The table includes more than 90,000 clones, around 80% detected once. The chain couples TRBV9 to TRBJ2-2; D may be TRBD1 (5 bases). The sequenced sample was PBMCs. This TCR came from a man between 25 and 39 years old in good health and CMV-seropositive. CDR3 loop: CASSVSQGRTGELFF. DNA for the CDR3: TGTGCCAGCAGCGTATCTCAGGGTAGAACCGGGGAGCTGTTTTTT.